This T cell receptor beta chain was sequenced during a study of T-cell reconstitution after alpha-beta-depleted transplantation in children. For TCRbeta, the library was prepared with unique molecular identifiers. TCRdb called the PCR reads again in MiXCR, with one record for every CDR3 protein. The profile covers roughly 240,000 distinct CDR3 sequences, with around 7.5% appearing a single time and under 8% taken by the ten largest. This clonotype was observed at least ten times. The CDR3 contains 14 residues. Germline V CDR1 and CDR2: MDHEN, SYDVKM. V gave up 7 bases and J gave up 3 bases, with 16 bases separating them.

This specimen consisted of PBMCs, mostly from graft donor cells, obtained 180 days after TCRalphabeta/CD19-depleted stem cell transplant. The chain is built from TRBV28 and TRBJ2-7; D is perhaps TRBD2 (6 bases). This TCR derives from a male patient between 10 and 17 years old who had a stem cell transplant for acute lymphoblastic leukemia, so the T cells may come from the graft donor. The CDR3 here is CASNWGSGHYEQYF. CDR3 DNA sequence: TGTGCCAGCAACTGGGGTAGCGGCCACTACGAGCAGTACTTC.